Listed here are 25 T cell receptor beta chains from one sample, sequenced in a study of CD8 T cells in Susac syndrome. 0.5 to 1 ug RNA was reverse transcribed with random hexamers. TCRdb recomputed calls from the immunoSEQ multiplex PCR reads with MiXCR, one row per CDR3 protein. The sample shows approximately 230,000 distinct CDR3 sequences, around 93% of them seen only once. The specimen sequenced was CD4+ T cells from PBMCs. These receptors were obtained from a human donor with multiple sclerosis.

The chain uses TRBV6-1 and TRBJ2-2; TRBD1 matches at 10 bases. This CDR3 spans 16 amino acids. CDR1 is MNHNS, CDR2 SASEGT, per germline. With V trimmed by 4 bases and J by 0 bases, 2 bases remained unmatched. CDR3 in amino acids: CASSGGQGPNTGELFF. DNA for the CDR3: TGTGCCAGCAGTGGGGGACAGGGGCCGAACACCGGGGAGCTGTTTTTT.

The rearrangement uses TRBV4-1 and TRBJ2-1, with TRBD2 matching 9 bases. The V segment lost 4 bases and the J segment 1 base; nucleotides outside the gene matches: 23. CDR3 length: 22 residues. CDR1 MGHRA and CDR2 YSYEKL come from the germline V gene. The CDR3 here is CASSPSTGLVGGRAGSYNEQFF. The CDR3 DNA reads TGCGCCAGCAGCCCATCTACGGGGTTAGTGGGCGGGAGGGCCGGGTCCTACAATGAGCAGTTCTTC.

The rearrangement uses TRBV12-3 or TRBV12-4 and TRBJ2-3; 12 bases fit TRBD1. The V segment lost 3 bases and the J segment 7 bases; nucleotides outside the gene matches: 11. CDR3 length equals 17 residues. The DNA of the CDR3 is TGTGCCAGCAGTTTGGTACTTGGGGACAGGGGGCGGTATACGCAGTATTTT. Translating it yields CASSLVLGDRGRYTQYF.

The chain couples TRBV15 to TRBJ2-1; 11 nucleotides agree with TRBD2. The germline V gene has CDR1 LNHNV and CDR2 YYDKDF (reference sequence). The CDR3 is 15 amino acids. V lost 4 bases and J lost 9; bases outside the gene matches: 8. For the CDR3, the DNA is TGTGCCACCAGCATTATTAGCGGGAGGGCCGGTGAGCAGTTCTTC. Translated, it gives CATSIISGRAGEQFF.

This chain uses TRBV20-1 with TRBJ2-7; D perhaps matches TRBD2 (5 bases). CDR3 size: 13 residues. The V and J ends lost 4 bases and 2 bases respectively, with 12 bases between them. The germline gives CDR1 DFQATT, CDR2 SNEGSKA (reference sequence). CDR3 bases: TGCAGTGCTACCCTAGCCTCCACCTACGAGCAGTACTTC. Its translation is CSATLASTYEQYF.

The V call is TRBV28, the J call TRBJ2-1, with D possibly TRBD1 on 6 matching bases. Germline V gene data show CDR1 as MDHEN and CDR2 as SYDVKM. CDR3 size: 12 residues. Trimming removed 4 bases from V and 15 bases from J, with 16 bases in between. CDR3: CASSSTGSIWFF. CDR3 coding DNA: TGTGCCAGCAGTTCCACAGGGTCTATATGGTTCTTC.

This rearrangement joins TRBV5-1 to TRBJ1-2; D is possibly TRBD1 (6 bases). The CDR3 consists of 14 residues. Trimming took 0 bases from V and 4 from J, leaving 10 bases between them. Germline V CDR1 and CDR2: SGHRS, YFSETQ. The CDR3 sequence: CASSLADSLYGYTF. In DNA, the CDR3 is TGCGCCAGCAGCTTGGCGGACAGCCTCTATGGCTACACCTTC.

The chain carries TRBV19 and TRBJ2-1; tentative D call: TRBD2 (5 bases). Germline V gene lookup returns CDR1 LNHDA and CDR2 SQIVND (reference sequence). The CDR3 loop spans 10 amino acids. The V end was cut by 11 bases, the J end by 12 bases, with 14 bases between. CDR3 protein: CAGSGMVQFF. As DNA, the CDR3 is TGTGCCGGGAGCGGAATGGTGCAGTTCTTC.

V usage is TRBV6-5 and J usage is TRBJ1-5; D remains ambiguous. The CDR3 spans 15 residues. V shed 6 bases and J shed 2 bases, with 14 bases lying between them. CDR1 is MNHEY and CDR2 is SVGAGI in the germline V gene. CDR3 sequence: CASSASVGGNQPQHF. DNA of the CDR3: TGTGCCAGCAGCGCATCCGTAGGAGGCAATCAGCCCCAGCATTTT.

V is TRBV19 and J is TRBJ1-2, with 9 bases aligning to TRBD1. CDR3 length: 16 amino acids. Germline trimming cut 5 bases from V and 4 bases from J; bases unmatched to any gene: 11. Germline CDR1 and CDR2: LNHDA and SQIVND (reference sequence). Here the CDR3 reads CASSAGRQGGAYGYTF. DNA of the CDR3: TGTGCCAGTAGTGCAGGAAGACAGGGGGGGGCCTATGGCTACACCTTC.

J is TRBJ2-3 and V is TRBV2; no reliable D call. This CDR3 region has 17 residues. Trimming pared 1 base from V and 2 bases from J, leaving 16 bases between. Germline CDR1 reads SNHLY; CDR2 reads FYNNEI. The CDR3 DNA follows: TGTGCCAGCAGTGAAGACGGCTTCACGGGCCTCACAGATACGCAGTATTTT. This codes for CASSEDGFTGLTDTQYF. The variable domain in full, with the rest retrieved from reference TRBV2 and TRBJ2-3, is EPEVTQTPSHQVTQMGQEVILRCVPISNHLYFYWYRQILGQKVEFLVSFYNNEISEKSEIFDDQFSVERPDGSNFTLKIRSTKLEDSAMYFCASSEDGFTGLTDTQYFGPGTRLTVL.

This chain uses TRBV11-2 with TRBJ2-7; 7 bases agree with TRBD1. Germline V lookup: CDR1 SGHAT, CDR2 FQNNGV. With V trimmed by 0 bases and J by 9 bases, 8 bases remained unmatched. The CDR3 runs 14 residues. The CDR3 is CASSLDLQGVWQYF. The CDR3 nucleotides read TGTGCCAGCAGCTTAGATCTGCAGGGGGTATGGCAGTACTTC.

J is TRBJ2-1 and V is TRBV5-1, with D perhaps matching TRBD2 (5 bases). The germline V gene encodes CDR1 SGHRS and CDR2 YFSETQ. V was cut by 4 bases and J by 6 bases, with 11 bases left in between. This CDR3 spans 13 amino acids. The DNA of the CDR3 is TGCGCCAGCAGCGGGCTAGCCGGCAATGAGCAGTTCTTC. Translating it yields CASSGLAGNEQFF.

The chain links TRBV29-1 to TRBJ2-5, with a weak D call TRBD2 (5 bases). V gave up 7 bases and J gave up 4 bases, with 13 bases separating them. The CDR3 covers 12 residues. From germline, CDR1 is SQVTM and CDR2 ANQGSEA. This chain's CDR3 is CSARVGRETQYF. The CDR3 region has the DNA TGCAGCGCCCGAGTAGGGAGAGAGACCCAGTACTTC.

This clonotype was found once. This rearrangement joins TRBV12-3 or TRBV12-4 to TRBJ1-5; D is unclear. V shed 5 bases and J shed 2 bases, with 13 bases lying between them. The CDR3 extends over 15 amino acids. The CDR3 nucleotides are TGTGCCAGCAGTATGTCCCTAAGCGGCAATCAGCCCCAGCATTTT. Translation: CASSMSLSGNQPQHF.

The genes are TRBV5-1 and TRBJ1-1; tentatively, D is TRBD1 (5 bases). V lost 0 bases and J lost 6, with 15 bases in between. CDR3 length: 15 residues. Germline V gene data show CDR1 as SGHRS and CDR2 as YFSETQ. CDR3 DNA sequence: TGCGCCAGCAGCTTGGCGGGGGGAGGTAGGGCTGAAGCTTTCTTT. Amino acids: CASSLAGGGRAEAFF.

The gene calls are TRBV24-1 and TRBJ2-1; 8 nucleotides align to TRBD1. CDR3 size: 16 residues. Trimming removed 4 bases from V and 4 bases from J; junction bases left unmatched: 8. Germline V gene data show CDR1 as KGHDR and CDR2 as SFDVKD. In nucleotides, the CDR3 is TGTGCCACCAGTGACCCCGGACAGGGACGATACAATGAGCAGTTCTTC. It encodes CATSDPGQGRYNEQFF.

This chain connects TRBV20-1 to TRBJ1-3; unclear D gene. Germline V lookup: CDR1 DFQATT, CDR2 SNEGSKA (reference sequence). V dropped 5 bases and J dropped 0 bases, with 8 bases sitting between them. CDR3 length equals 13 residues. CDR3 amino acids: CSAPAYSGNTIYF. The CDR3 region has the DNA TGCAGTGCTCCCGCGTACTCTGGAAACACCATATATTTT.

This chain joins TRBV9 and TRBJ1-4; 7 bases map to TRBD1. Unmatched junction bases numbered 10, after V lost 3 bases and J lost 8 bases. This CDR3 region has 15 residues. The germline V gene encodes CDR1 SGDLS and CDR2 YYNGEE. In nucleotides, the CDR3 is TGTGCCAGCAGCGAATACGGACAGGAGGGAGAAAAACTGTTTTTT. Translating it yields CASSEYGQEGEKLFF. The variable domain in full, completed from reference TRBV9 and TRBJ1-4, reads DSGVTQTPKHLITATGQRVTLRCSPRSGDLSVYWYQQSLDQGLQFLIQYYNGEERAKGNILERFSAQQFPDLHSELNLSSLELGDSALYFCASSEYGQEGEKLFFGSGTQLSVL.

The chain is built from TRBV11-2 and TRBJ2-3; D might be TRBD2 (6 bases). This CDR3 is 16 amino acids long. The V and J ends lost 3 bases and 7 bases respectively, with 20 bases between them. Per germline, CDR1 SGHAT and CDR2 FQNNGV. Written as DNA, the CDR3 is TGTGCCAGCAGCTTCAGCCCTGGACTACCTCCAAATACGCAGTATTTT. It yields the protein CASSFSPGLPPNTQYF.

The CDR3 is CASSYGQPGELFF. CDR3 DNA sequence: TGTGCCAGCAGTTACGGACAGCCCGGGGAGCTGTTTTTT. The chain is built from TRBV2 and TRBJ2-2; D is perhaps TRBD1 (6 bases). This CDR3 comprises 13 residues. Germline-derived CDR1 and CDR2 are SNHLY and FYNNEI. Trimming left V 5 bases short and J 6 bases short, with 10 bases between.

The chain is built from TRBV30 and TRBJ1-5, with 12 bases that match TRBD1. Trimming took 3 bases from V and 6 from J; bases not matched to a gene: 6. CDR1 and CDR2 (germline): GTSNPN, SVGIG (reference sequence). The CDR3 is 15 amino acids. The CDR3 coding sequence is TGTGCCTGGAGGGGACAGGGGGCGCGCGGTCAGCCCCAGCATTTT. The encoded protein is CAWRGQGARGQPQHF.

The chain recombines TRBV6-1 with TRBJ2-7; 7 bases are a match to TRBD1. The J segment lost 3 bases and the V segment lost 0 bases, leaving 2 bases of the junction unmatched. Germline V lookup: CDR1 MNHNS, CDR2 SASEGT. This CDR3 spans 14 amino acids. The CDR3 coding sequence is TGTGCCAGCAGTGAAGCCCGGGACAGCTACGAGCAGTACTTC. This encodes CASSEARDSYEQYF.

The chain combines TRBV4-1 with TRBJ1-2; possibly TRBD1 for D (5 bases). The V gene lost 6 bases and the J gene lost 3 bases, with 14 bases spanning the gap. This CDR3 is built from 14 residues. Germline V gene data show CDR1 as MGHRA and CDR2 as YSYEKL. This chain's CDR3 is CASSIGEADYGYTF. CDR3 bases: TGCGCCAGCAGTATAGGGGAGGCAGACTATGGCTACACCTTC.

The chain employs TRBV5-1 and TRBJ2-5; no definite D call. Germline lookup yields CDR1 SGHRS and CDR2 YFSETQ. The CDR3 runs to 15 residues. The V and J ends lost 0 bases and 1 base respectively, with 10 bases between them. The CDR3 protein is CASSLVLDGQETQYF. In nucleotides, the CDR3 is TGCGCCAGCAGCTTGGTCCTGGACGGCCAAGAGACCCAGTACTTC. The full variable domain, its missing parts supplied by reference TRBV5-1 and TRBJ2-5, is KAGVTQTPRYLIKTRGQQVTLSCSPISGHRSVSWYQQTPGQGLQFLFEYFSETQRNKGNFPGRFSGRQFSNSRSEMNVSTLELGDSALYLCASSLVLDGQETQYFGPGTRLLVL.